The table lists the clone carrying this TCR beta chain with a few counts. The antigen remains unidentified. The junction had 3 bases not matched to a gene; V was cut back by 4 bases and J by 3 bases. CDR3 size: 14 residues. Germline V gene lookup returns CDR1 MNHEY and CDR2 SVGAGI. The sample originates from a study of T cells in Graves' hyperthyroidism and ophthalmopathy. Study observations and caveats: Ophthalmopathy was told apart from stable hyperthyroidism by a 13 V-J model.

Researchers amplified the TCR beta CDR3 regions from RNA transcripts. The HTBI primer set drove a first-round RT-PCR of the TCR CDR3. TCRdb analysed the multiplex PCR reads with MiXCR anew, one entry per CDR3 protein. The sample yields hundreds of thousands of distinct CDR3 sequences, 45% seen once. Patients having uncontrolled infection, another autoimmune disease, pregnancy or lactation were not included. Material: peripheral blood or thyroid tissue (not recorded which). This receptor was taken from an adult man with Graves' disease, either hyperthyroidism or ophthalmopathy (not recorded which). The chain couples TRBV6-5 to TRBJ1-5; TRBD1 matches at 7 bases. The CDR3 is CASSLQGYNQPQHF. CDR3 in DNA: TGTGCCAGCAGTTTACAGGGGTACAATCAGCCCCAGCATTTT.